The next 21 T cell receptor beta chains were all read from a single sample in a study of blood T cells in healthy people across ages. Alongside a J-beta primer mix, a sample-barcoded 5' primer served in a second PCR lasting about 7 to 11 cycles. TCRdb recomputed calls from the 5' RACE reads with MiXCR, one row per CDR3 protein. The data contain about 1.4 million distinct CDR3 sequences, around 55% of them seen just once; the ten biggest clones take up under 8.5%. Material: blood. The receptors originated from a man between 18 and 35 years old in good health.

This chain joins TRBV4-2 and TRBJ1-2; perhaps TRBD1 as D (5 bases). V shed 1 base and J shed 4 bases, with 13 bases lying between them. The CDR3 totals 15 residues. Per the germline V gene, CDR1 is LGHNA and CDR2 is YNFKEQ. CDR3 loop: CASSQGLGAIYGYTF. Written as DNA, the CDR3 is TGTGCCAGCAGCCAAGGGTTAGGGGCCATCTATGGCTACACCTTC.

The V and J genes are TRBV2 and TRBJ2-7; D is unresolved. The ends were cut back, 1 base at V and 3 bases at J, with 16 bases in the middle. CDR1 SNHLY and CDR2 FYNNEI come from the germline V gene. CDR3 length: 16 amino acids. This CDR3 is CASSEDGPHSFYEQYF. The CDR3 DNA sequence: TGTGCCAGCAGTGAAGATGGGCCCCATTCTTTCTACGAGCAGTACTTC. Looking up the rest from reference TRBV2 and TRBJ2-7 gives the full variable domain: EPEVTQTPSHQVTQMGQEVILRCVPISNHLYFYWYRQILGQKVEFLVSFYNNEISEKSEIFDDQFSVERPDGSNFTLKIRSTKLEDSAMYFCASSEDGPHSFYEQYFGPGTRLTVT.

The gene calls are TRBV19 and TRBJ1-2; no clear D. V lost 4 bases and J lost 1, with 7 bases in between. CDR1 LNHDA and CDR2 SQIVND come from the germline V gene (reference sequence). The CDR3 sequence is 13 residues long. CDR3 amino acids: CASSRYFNYGYTF. The DNA for the CDR3 is TGTGCCAGTAGTAGGTACTTTAACTATGGCTACACCTTC.

The rearrangement links TRBV2 to TRBJ1-2; tentative D call: TRBD1 (6 bases). This CDR3 spans 15 amino acids. Trimming shortened V by 1 base and J by 7 bases, and 16 bases separated the two germline ends. Per the germline V gene, CDR1 is SNHLY and CDR2 is FYNNEI. The CDR3 coding sequence is TGTGCCAGCAGTGAAGTGTGGACAGCAAGGGGTGGCTACACCTTC. This translates into CASSEVWTARGGYTF.

The J gene is TRBJ2-6, the V gene TRBV6-5, with D perhaps matching TRBD1 (6 bases). This CDR3 has 16 residues. The V gene lost 0 bases and the J gene lost 2 bases, with 8 bases spanning the gap. Germline assignment: CDR1 MNHEY and CDR2 SVGAGI. CDR3 amino acids: CASSYSSGAGANVLTF. In DNA form, the CDR3 reads TGTGCCAGCAGTTACTCTTCAGGGGCTGGGGCCAACGTCCTGACTTTC.

This clonotype was detected many times. The J gene is TRBJ2-7, the V gene TRBV7-2; 9 bases are shared with TRBD2. The CDR3 has 15 amino acids. The J segment lost 6 bases and the V segment lost 3 bases, leaving 9 bases of the junction unmatched. Germline V gene lookup returns CDR1 SGHTA and CDR2 FQGNSA. The CDR3, as DNA: TGTGCCAGCAGCTTTAAGGCGGGAGGGCCTGGCGAGCAGTACTTC. Its protein product is CASSFKAGGPGEQYF.

The chain employs TRBV2 and TRBJ1-5; 9 bases fit TRBD1. CDR1 is SNHLY and CDR2 is FYNNEI in the germline V gene. With V trimmed by 6 bases and J by 3 bases, 6 bases remained unmatched. This CDR3 region has 15 residues. CDR3 nucleotides: TGTGCCAGCAGACCCGGGACAGGGTTCAATCAGCCCCAGCATTTT. It is translated as CASRPGTGFNQPQHF.

This chain joins TRBV6-5 and TRBJ2-1; D remains ambiguous. Per the germline V gene, CDR1 is MNHEY and CDR2 is SVGAGI. The length of the CDR3 is 15 residues. V dropped 7 bases and J dropped 2 bases, with 15 bases sitting between them. The CDR3 DNA sequence: TGTGCCAGCACCCGGCGCCCGTCAGCCTACAATGAGCAGTTCTTC. It yields the protein CASTRRPSAYNEQFF.

The chain has TRBV4-1 and TRBJ2-7, with D unclear. Germline V lookup: CDR1 MGHRA, CDR2 YSYEKL. V was cut by 1 base and J by 0 bases, with 13 bases left in between. The CDR3 has 16 amino acids. In DNA form, the CDR3 reads TGCGCCAGCAGCCAAGTCATTTCTCCTTTCTCCTACGAGCAGTACTTC. Protein product: CASSQVISPFSYEQYF.

V gene TRBV6-2 or TRBV6-3 combines with J gene TRBJ2-7, with D hard to call. CDR3 length: 12 amino acids. V lost 7 bases and J 3 bases, leaving 10 bases between the germline ends. Looked up from germline, CDR1 is MNHEY and CDR2 is SVGEGT. The CDR3 spells CASTEDDYEQYF. The CDR3, as DNA: TGTGCCAGCACCGAGGACGACTACGAGCAGTACTTC.

This chain connects TRBV6-5 to TRBJ2-5; D gene ambiguous. CDR1 and CDR2 from the germline V gene are MNHEY and SVGAGI. The length of the CDR3 is 13 residues. Trimming stripped 6 bases from V and 5 bases from J, with 13 bases between. The CDR3 DNA sequence: TGTGCCAGCAGACCCGGGCCGAAGGAGACCCAGTACTTC. Translation gives CASRPGPKETQYF.

This clonotype was found once. The genes are TRBV20-1 and TRBJ2-7, with 10 bases lining up with TRBD2. The CDR3 is 16 amino acids. Losses at the gene ends were 0 bases for V and 4 bases for J; bases not matched to a gene: 9. Germline V gives CDR1 DFQATT, CDR2 SNEGSKA (reference sequence). The CDR3 nucleotides are TGCAGTGCTAGAGATCGGGCTAGCGGGAGCCAGTACGAGCAGTACTTC. It translates to CSARDRASGSQYEQYF.

This chain links TRBV12-3 or TRBV12-4 with TRBJ1-1; unclear D gene. V was pared by 5 bases and J by 5 bases, with 15 bases between. CDR3 size: 14 residues. The CDR3 DNA reads as TGTGCCAGCAGTGTGGCTGACTTGAGGACTGAAGCTTTCTTT. Protein sequence: CASSVADLRTEAFF.

This rearrangement joins TRBV28 to TRBJ1-2; D not resolved. V lost 5 bases and J 3 bases, leaving 10 bases between the germline ends. CDR3 size: 13 residues. Germline CDR1 reads MDHEN; CDR2 reads SYDVKM. CDR3 coding DNA: TGTGCCAGCAGTATTAGGGATCACTATGGCTACACCTTC. Its protein product is CASSIRDHYGYTF.

The chain combines TRBV25-1 with TRBJ2-7; 8 bases agree with TRBD1. The CDR3 has 16 amino acids. Germline values: CDR1 MGHDK, CDR2 SYGVNS. Losses at the gene ends were 1 base for V and 4 bases for J; bases not matched to a gene: 9. CDR3 nucleotide sequence: TGTGCCAGCAGTGAATTGGGGACAGGCAAGAGATACGAGCAGTACTTC. It codes for CASSELGTGKRYEQYF.

The chain has TRBV7-2 and TRBJ2-1, with 7 bases matching TRBD1. CDR3 length equals 17 residues. Germline CDR1 reads SGHTA; CDR2 reads FQGNSA. V lost 0 bases and J lost 1; bases outside the gene matches: 6. Here the CDR3 DNA reads TGTGCCAGCAGCTTAGCTTTGTCAGGGGGTTCCTACAATGAGCAGTTCTTC. Translation gives CASSLALSGGSYNEQFF.

This sequence joins TRBV5-1 and TRBJ2-4, with 9 nucleotides matching TRBD1. The germline gives CDR1 SGHRS, CDR2 YFSETQ. The junction had 5 bases not matched to a gene; V was cut back by 4 bases and J by 6 bases. The CDR3 extends over 14 amino acids. The CDR3 is CASSKGQGGNIQYF. In nucleotides, the CDR3 is TGCGCCAGCAGCAAGGGACAGGGTGGAAACATTCAGTACTTC.

The J gene is TRBJ2-4, the V gene TRBV7-8; the match to TRBD2 covers 8 bases. The J call may not be correct, given that the DNA end is closer to TRBJ2-7. Germline assignment: CDR1 SGHVS and CDR2 FQNEAQ. The CDR3 runs to 16 residues. Here the CDR3 reads CASSPPGSGVIYEQYF. The CDR3 DNA reads as TGTGCCAGCAGCCCCCCGGGTAGCGGGGTGATCTACGAGCAGTACTTC.

The chain recombines TRBV5-5 with TRBJ2-3; no definite D call. Germline CDR1 and CDR2: SGHKS and YYEKEE (reference sequence). This CDR3 is 16 amino acids long. V dropped 6 bases and J dropped 3 bases, with 20 bases sitting between them. The CDR3 is CASTAPPLGGTDTQYF. CDR3 in DNA: TGTGCCAGCACCGCCCCTCCGCTTGGCGGAACAGATACGCAGTATTTT.

The J gene is TRBJ2-3, the V gene TRBV27, with 8 positions matching TRBD2. The germline gives CDR1 MNHEY, CDR2 SMNVEV (reference sequence). The CDR3 is made up of 15 amino acids. J was trimmed by 6 bases and V by 7 bases; bases with no gene match: 12. The chain's CDR3 is CASTLSGGTGDTQYF. CDR3 bases: TGTGCCAGCACCCTGAGCGGGGGCACGGGGGATACGCAGTATTTT.

V gene TRBV29-1 combines with J gene TRBJ2-1, with 9 bases matching TRBD2. The J call may be faulty, since TRBJ2-7 better matches the DNA end. The CDR3 runs to 16 residues. From germline, CDR1 is SQVTM and CDR2 ANQGSEA. The CDR3 protein is CSGKGSGRSTYNEQYF. The DNA for the CDR3 is TGCAGCGGGAAGGGTAGCGGGAGATCCACCTACAATGAGCAGTACTTC.